This T cell receptor beta chain was captured in a study of monozygotic twins with inflammatory bowel disease. There are 15 residues in the CDR3. From germline, CDR1 is MNHEY and CDR2 SVGEGT. TCRdb re-called the 5' RACE reads, yielding one record per CDR3 amino acid sequence without DNA. This sample's table has 150,000 or so distinct CDR3 sequences. This receptor was taken from a human donor with ulcerative colitis or Crohn's disease, or a healthy co-twin of an affected twin (not recorded which). Sequencing was done on a sample of blood. This rearrangement joins TRBV6-2 or TRBV6-3 to TRBJ2-7; TCRdb names TRBD2, which stays unverified in the absence of DNA. The CDR3 protein is CASSYVGGGSYEQYF.